This T cell receptor beta chain is drawn from a study of OX40 agonist ivuxolimab in advanced cancers. Study-wide context: Cohort: roughly 80% men, mean age approximately 60, aged roughly 23 to 79. Overall study findings and caveats: By week 6 at 0.1 to 3.0 mg/kg, blood CD4+ and CD8+ T cells had expanded clonally.

Germline assignment: CDR1 SEHNR and CDR2 FQNEAQ (reference sequence). CDR3 length equals 14 residues. V gave up 4 bases and J gave up 1 base, with 10 bases separating them. Worth noting for this clone: Its antigen is not identified.

Here immunoSEQ multiplex PCR was the method, and the copy in TCRdb shows in-frame clones only, minus some. This table has tens of thousands of clones, 75% to 85% appearing once. Patients who had autoimmune disease history or got systemic immunosuppression were left out. The J gene is TRBJ1-2, the V gene TRBV7-9; a weak D match, TRBD1 (5 bases). The sequence came from an adult with an advanced solid tumor such as melanoma, head and neck, liver or kidney cancer. The input for sequencing was CD4+ or CD8+ T cells sorted from blood, taken in a trial of the OX40 agonist ivuxolimab. CDR3 sequence reads: CASSWGTGNYGYTF. The CDR3 bases are TGTGCCAGCAGCTGGGGGACCGGTAACTATGGCTACACCTTC.